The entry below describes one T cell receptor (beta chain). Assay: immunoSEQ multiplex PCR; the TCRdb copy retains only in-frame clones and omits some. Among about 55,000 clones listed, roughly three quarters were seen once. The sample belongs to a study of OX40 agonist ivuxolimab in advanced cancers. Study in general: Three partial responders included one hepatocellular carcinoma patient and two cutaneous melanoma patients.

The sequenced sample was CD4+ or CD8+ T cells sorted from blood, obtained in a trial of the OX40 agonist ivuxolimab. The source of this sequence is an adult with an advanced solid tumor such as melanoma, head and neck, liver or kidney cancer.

CDR3 sequence reads: CASSDFADTQYF. The DNA for the CDR3 is TGTGCCAGCAGTGACTTCGCAGATACGCAGTATTTT. The rearrangement links TRBV25-1 to TRBJ2-3; D is unresolved. V dropped 3 bases and J dropped 4 bases, with 5 bases sitting between them. The CDR3 has 12 amino acids. Germline V lookup: CDR1 MGHDK, CDR2 SYGVNS.